The 21 T cell receptor beta chains below were found in one sample sequenced in a study of CD8+ T cells in alopecia areata. Sequencing used cDNA as its template, made by extracting RNA and reverse transcribing it. The table came from immunoSEQ multiplex PCR; TCRdb's copy has only in-frame clones and leaves some out. The sample lists some 7,000 clones; less than 75% were seen once. In alopecia areata patients, both lesional scalp punch biopsies and peripheral blood were collected. The sample here was skin, taken at week 0. All receptors come from a human donor with alopecia areata.

The rearrangement joins TRBV6-6 to TRBJ1-2; 7 bases align to TRBD1. V lost 6 bases, J lost 3 bases, and 7 bases stayed unmatched. Germline assignment: CDR1 MNHNY and CDR2 SVGAGI (reference sequence). The CDR3 length is 14 residues. CDR3 sequence reads: CASRTRGGDYGYTF. CDR3 coding DNA: TGTGCCAGCAGGACCCGAGGGGGCGACTATGGCTACACCTTC.

This clone was recorded only once. The chain has TRBV19 and TRBJ1-1; no definite D call. V lost 4 bases, J lost 4 bases, and 4 bases lay in between. Germline V gene lookup returns CDR1 LNHDA and CDR2 SQIVND (reference sequence). The CDR3 spans 11 residues. The DNA for the CDR3 is TGTGCCAGTAGTACAGGCACTGAAGCTTTCTTT. Residues: CASSTGTEAFF.

This sequence joins TRBV30 and TRBJ1-3, with D possibly TRBD1 on 6 matching bases. This CDR3 contains 15 residues. V was shortened by 4 bases and J by 0 bases, with 13 bases between the two germline ends. Germline V gives CDR1 GTSNPN, CDR2 SVGIG (reference sequence). CDR3 region: CAWNDRDTSGNTIYF. DNA of the CDR3: TGTGCCTGGAACGACCGGGACACCTCTGGAAACACCATATATTTT. The full variable domain, rest sourced from reference TRBV30 and TRBJ1-3, is SQTIHQWPATLVQPVGSPLSLECTVEGTSNPNLYWYRQAAGRGLQLLFYSVGIGQISSEVPQNLSASRPQDRQFILSSKKLLLSDSGFYLCAWNDRDTSGNTIYFGEGSWLTVV.

The genes are TRBV7-8 and TRBJ1-1; D ambiguous. The CDR3 is 15 residues long. Germline CDR1 and CDR2: SGHVS and FQNEAQ. The V end lost 0 bases, the J end lost 4 bases, and 12 bases lay between the germline ends. The CDR3 nucleotides read TGTGCCAGCAGCTTAGCGCTTCCCGGTATCACTGAAGCTTTCTTT. Translating gives CASSLALPGITEAFF.

This clone was found a few times. This chain uses TRBV7-2 with TRBJ1-1; D uncertain. The CDR3 spans 13 residues. Per germline, CDR1 SGHTA and CDR2 FQGNSA. V gave up 4 bases and J gave up 1 base, with 7 bases separating them. CDR3 residues: CASSSMGNTEAFF. In DNA form, the CDR3 reads TGTGCCAGCAGCTCGATGGGGAACACTGAAGCTTTCTTT.

The chain uses TRBV7-9 and TRBJ1-6; 10 nucleotides agree with TRBD1. CDR3 size: 17 residues. V gave up 1 base and J gave up 7 bases; unmatched junction bases: 7. The germline CDR1 and CDR2 sequences are SEHNR and FQNEAQ (reference sequence). The CDR3 sequence is CASSLGAVTGGNSPLHF. CDR3 DNA: TGTGCCAGCAGCTTAGGAGCGGTGACAGGGGGCAATTCACCCCTCCACTTT. Full variable domain (rest looked up from reference TRBV7-9 and TRBJ1-6): DTGVSQNPRHKITKRGQNVTFRCDPISEHNRLYWYRQTLGQGPEFLTYFQNEAQLEKSRLLSDRFSAERPKGSFSTLEIQRTEQGDSAMYLCASSLGAVTGGNSPLHFGNGTRLTVT.

The CDR3 DNA reads TGTGCCAGCTCACTACAGGGGGCTTCTAATGAAAAACTGTTTTTT. This sequence encodes CASSLQGASNEKLFF. This chain joins TRBV18 and TRBJ1-4; TRBD1 matches 9 bases. Germline V gives CDR1 KGHSH, CDR2 LQKENI. This CDR3 region has 15 residues. The J segment lost 3 bases and the V segment lost 4 bases, leaving 3 bases of the junction unmatched.

In this sample, this clone turned up a few times. CDR3 DNA sequence: TGCAGTGCCGGAGACCCCCCAGTGGCGTATTTT. Its translation is CSAGDPPVAYF. The gene calls are TRBV20-1 and TRBJ2-3; no definite D call. V was trimmed by 6 bases and J by 14 bases, leaving 18 bases between them. Germline V gene lookup returns CDR1 DFQATT and CDR2 SNEGSKA (reference sequence). This CDR3 is built from 11 residues.

This clone was counted once. The chain is built from TRBV18 and TRBJ2-1; no firm D call. Per germline, CDR1 KGHSH and CDR2 LQKENI. Trimming left V 4 bases short and J 6 bases short, with 16 bases between. The CDR3 contains 15 residues. The CDR3 here is CASSLGNSPGNEQFF. The DNA of the CDR3 is TGTGCCAGCTCACTAGGGAACAGCCCCGGCAATGAGCAGTTCTTC.

In its sample, this clone was seen a few times. This sequence joins TRBV19 and TRBJ1-6; tentative D call: TRBD1 (5 bases). This CDR3 contains 13 residues. The germline V and J ends were trimmed by 10 bases and 10 bases, with 17 bases remaining between them. CDR1 LNHDA and CDR2 SQIVND come from the germline V gene (reference sequence). CDR3 sequence (DNA): TGTGCCACCGGGCGGCAGGGAGTCTCACCCCTCCACTTT. As protein: CATGRQGVSPLHF.

The chain is built from TRBV4-2 and TRBJ1-6; 7 bases match TRBD1. CDR3 length: 13 amino acids. The ends lost 4 bases at V and 8 bases at J; junction bases unmatched: 2. Germline CDR1 and CDR2: LGHNA and YNFKEQ. The CDR3 DNA follows: TGTGCCAGCAGCCCCAGGGGGGATTCACCCCTCCACTTT. Amino acids: CASSPRGDSPLHF.

The chain has TRBV7-9 and TRBJ1-6; D remains ambiguous. Germline-derived CDR1 and CDR2 are SEHNR and FQNEAQ (reference sequence). CDR3 length: 14 residues. The V end lost 1 base, the J end lost 7 bases, and 8 bases lay between the germline ends. Written as DNA, the CDR3 is TGTGCCAGCAGCTTAGAGGGCCAGAATTCACCCCTCCACTTT. This encodes CASSLEGQNSPLHF. Complete variable domain (other parts from reference TRBV7-9 and TRBJ1-6): DTGVSQNPRHKITKRGQNVTFRCDPISEHNRLYWYRQTLGQGPEFLTYFQNEAQLEKSRLLSDRFSAERPKGSFSTLEIQRTEQGDSAMYLCASSLEGQNSPLHFGNGTRLTVT.

A note on this clone: An end of the junction does not agree with germline; a read error may underlie this. CDR3 in amino acids: CASSQGNSPLHF. For the CDR3, the DNA is TGTGCCAGCAGTCAGGGTAATTCACCCCTCCACTTT. This sequence joins TRBV10-3 and TRBJ1-6, with D possibly TRBD1 on 5 matching bases. This CDR3 region has 12 residues. Germline assignment: CDR1 ENHRY and CDR2 SYGVKD.

This chain uses TRBV5-6 with TRBJ2-2; D ambiguous. This CDR3 comprises 13 residues. Trimming pared 2 bases from V and 1 base from J, leaving 3 bases between. Germline lookup yields CDR1 SGHDT and CDR2 YYEEEE. The CDR3 sequence: CASSLLNTGELFF. For the CDR3, the DNA is TGTGCCAGCAGCTTATTGAACACCGGGGAGCTGTTTTTT.

J is TRBJ1-1 and V is TRBV5-1, with TRBD1 identical over 10 bases. The CDR3 sequence is 13 residues long. Looked up from germline, CDR1 is SGHRS and CDR2 is YFSETQ. V dropped 3 bases and J dropped 10; count of bases not matched to a gene: 6. The CDR3 loop reads CASSWDRGTPAFF. The CDR3 bases are TGCGCCAGCAGCTGGGACAGGGGAACGCCAGCTTTCTTT.

The chain carries TRBV6-5 and TRBJ2-6; D is ambiguous. The V end was cut by 3 bases, the J end by 0 bases, with 6 bases between. The germline V gene encodes CDR1 MNHEY and CDR2 SVGAGI. The CDR3 is 15 residues long. The CDR3 bases are TGTGCCAGCAGTTATGGCAGCTCTGGGGCCAACGTCCTGACTTTC. This gives the protein CASSYGSSGANVLTF.

The chain uses TRBV27 and TRBJ1-1; D is perhaps TRBD1 (6 bases). Trimming removed 6 bases from V and 10 bases from J, with 24 bases in between. The CDR3 length is 15 residues. The V gene's germline CDR1 is MNHEY and CDR2 SMNVEV (reference sequence). The CDR3 protein is CASSPSRGAVSSAFF. In DNA form, the CDR3 reads TGTGCCAGCAGCCCCTCCCGGGGGGCAGTTTCTTCAGCTTTCTTT.

The CDR3 spells CASSLGLAYEQFF. In DNA, the CDR3 is TGTGCCAGCAGCCTAGGGCTAGCCTATGAGCAGTTCTTC. The chain uses TRBV27 and TRBJ2-1; weak D call: TRBD2 (5 bases). Germline CDR1 MNHEY, CDR2 SMNVEV (reference sequence). This CDR3 spans 13 amino acids. V dropped 6 bases and J dropped 8 bases, with 14 bases sitting between them.

The rearrangement uses TRBV11-1 and TRBJ1-1; 7 positions match TRBD1. The CDR3 length is 14 residues. V shed 5 bases and J 7 bases; nucleotides not matched to a gene: 10. Germline V lookup: CDR1 SGHAT, CDR2 FQDESV (reference sequence). The CDR3 sequence: CASSLDRDLIEAFF. The CDR3 DNA sequence: TGTGCCAGCAGCCTCGACAGGGATCTAATTGAAGCTTTCTTT.

The chain is built from TRBV27 and TRBJ2-6, with D possibly matching TRBD1 (5 bases). Germline V lookup: CDR1 MNHEY, CDR2 SMNVEV (reference sequence). This CDR3 has 18 amino acids. Trimming removed 10 bases from V and 9 bases from J, with 31 bases in between. As DNA, the CDR3 is TGTGCCAATCAGGGTGACTGGAACTTACTCTGGGGCGGCAACGTCCTGACTTTC. It encodes CANQGDWNLLWGGNVLTF.

This chain links TRBV6-1 with TRBJ1-1; 9 nucleotides line up with TRBD1. Losses at the gene ends were 4 bases for V and 4 bases for J; bases not matched to a gene: 16. CDR1 is MNHNS, CDR2 SASEGT, per germline. This CDR3 is 18 amino acids long. CDR3 loop: CASSVGSNRGPWGTEAFF. In DNA form, the CDR3 reads TGTGCCAGCAGTGTCGGTTCTAACAGGGGGCCGTGGGGCACTGAAGCTTTCTTT.